These 15 T cell receptor beta chains originate from one sample sequenced in a study of identical twins. Each CDR3 protein is one row after TCRdb ran MiXCR on the 5' RACE reads. The sample comprises about 700,000 distinct CDR3 sequences, 8.6% of which are singletons, and more than 0.75% rests with the top ten. These sequences were also reported in another study, on yellow fever vaccine responses in identical twins.

Sequences were obtained from PBMCs. The receptor set was obtained from a woman younger than 35 in good health.

This clonotype was detected only a few times. V gene TRBV28 combines with J gene TRBJ2-6, with D hard to call. The CDR3 has 15 amino acids. Trimming cost V 6 bases and J 1 base, with 10 bases left between them. Germline CDR1 and CDR2: MDHEN and SYDVKM. The CDR3 here is CASSKTRSGANVLTF. CDR3 sequence (DNA): TGTGCCAGCAGCAAAACGAGATCTGGGGCCAACGTCCTGACTTTC.

This clonotype appeared a few times. The chain recombines TRBV4-1 with TRBJ2-3; 9 positions match TRBD2. V dropped 2 bases and J dropped 7; count of bases not matched to a gene: 13. The CDR3 loop spans 17 amino acids. Germline values: CDR1 MGHRA, CDR2 YSYEKL. The CDR3 DNA follows: TGCGCCAGCAGCCAACAACAGGCCGGGACTAGCTTAAATACGCAGTATTTT. This sequence encodes CASSQQQAGTSLNTQYF.

The gene calls are TRBV3-1 and TRBJ2-7, with 11 bases that match TRBD2. Germline trimming cut 4 bases from V and 4 bases from J; bases unmatched to any gene: 6. The CDR3 extends over 15 amino acids. The germline V gene has CDR1 LGHDT and CDR2 YNNKEL (reference sequence). In DNA, the CDR3 is TGTGCCAGCAGCCTACTTAGCGGGAGGGGGTACGAGCAGTACTTC. Translation gives CASSLLSGRGYEQYF.

This chain connects TRBV3-1 to TRBJ2-7; the D is unclear. This CDR3 has 12 residues. Germline values: CDR1 LGHDT, CDR2 YNNKEL (reference sequence). The germline V and J ends were trimmed by 1 base and 6 bases, with 7 bases remaining between them. The CDR3 bases are TGTGCCAGCAGCCAAGGACCTTCCGAGCAGTACTTC. Residues: CASSQGPSEQYF.

The CDR3 sequence is CSARDIRHSYGYTF. The DNA for the CDR3 is TGCAGTGCTAGAGATATTCGACACTCTTATGGCTACACCTTC. The V call is TRBV20-1, the J call TRBJ1-2; D unclear. Germline CDR1 and CDR2: DFQATT and SNEGSKA (reference sequence). Trimming took 0 bases from V and 5 from J, leaving 13 bases between them. This CDR3 contains 14 residues.

Here the CDR3 reads CASSQGEDYEQYF. CDR3 nucleotide sequence: TGTGCCAGCAGCCAAGGGGAGGACTACGAGCAGTACTTC. The J gene is TRBJ2-7, the V gene TRBV3-1, with a weak D call TRBD2 (6 bases). Germline values: CDR1 LGHDT, CDR2 YNNKEL (reference sequence). V gave up 1 base and J gave up 3 bases, with 7 bases separating them. The CDR3 spans 13 residues.

V usage is TRBV19 and J usage is TRBJ2-3; no reliable D call. The CDR3 spans 16 residues. V was cut by 0 bases and J by 0 bases, with 10 bases left in between. Germline CDR1 reads LNHDA; CDR2 reads SQIVND (reference sequence). The DNA of the CDR3 is TGTGCCAGTAGTATAGATCCCGGCAGAAGCACAGATACGCAGTATTTT. Translation: CASSIDPGRSTDTQYF.

This clonotype was picked up many times. The chain carries TRBV7-9 and TRBJ2-1; TRBD1 agrees at 7 bases. The CDR3 length is 17 residues. V was pared by 1 base and J by 3 bases, with 9 bases of the junction left unmatched. Germline CDR1 reads SEHNR; CDR2 reads FQNEAQ (reference sequence). DNA of the CDR3: TGTGCCAGCAGCTTAGAACAGGGGCCCGCGGTCTACAATGAGCAGTTCTTC. Translated: CASSLEQGPAVYNEQFF.

The sample holds many counts of this clonotype. This rearrangement joins TRBV24-1 to TRBJ2-1, with D unclear. The CDR3 runs 13 residues. The germline V and J ends were trimmed by 11 bases and 5 bases, with 15 bases remaining between them. The germline V gene encodes CDR1 KGHDR and CDR2 SFDVKD. CDR3 sequence (DNA): TGTGCCAAACCCCGGCAGTCAGACAATGAGCAGTTCTTC. This sequence encodes CAKPRQSDNEQFF.

The CDR3 here is CATRPPVDPSYNEQFF. In DNA, the CDR3 is TGTGCTACCCGTCCCCCGGTGGACCCTTCATACAATGAGCAGTTCTTC. The J gene is TRBJ2-1, the V gene TRBV7-7; D is undetermined. Looked up from germline, CDR1 is SSHAT and CDR2 is FNYEAQ (reference sequence). The CDR3 runs 16 residues.

This clonotype was detected a few times. The chain uses TRBV7-8 and TRBJ1-5, with 9 nucleotides matching TRBD1. Germline V CDR1 and CDR2: SGHVS, FQNEAQ. The CDR3 length is 14 residues. Germline trimming cut 5 bases from V and 4 bases from J; bases unmatched to any gene: 3. The CDR3 DNA is TGTGCCAGCAGCCGGACAGGGGAGAATCAGCCCCAGCATTTT. Its protein product is CASSRTGENQPQHF. Using reference TRBV7-8 and TRBJ1-5 for the parts outside the CDR3, the full variable domain is GAGVSQSPRYKVAKRGQDVALRCDPISGHVSLFWYQQALGQGPEFLTYFQNEAQLDKSGLPSDRFFAERPEGSVSTLKIQRTQQEDSAVYLCASSRTGENQPQHFGDGTRLSIL.

This clonotype was observed many times. This chain joins TRBV20-1 and TRBJ2-3, with 8 bases matching TRBD1. V was clipped by 6 bases and J by 3 bases; unmatched bases: 11. CDR1 is DFQATT, CDR2 SNEGSKA, per germline (reference sequence). This CDR3 comprises 15 residues. The CDR3: CSASTGQEGTDTQYF. In DNA, the CDR3 is TGCAGTGCCAGCACGGGACAGGAGGGGACAGATACGCAGTATTTT.

This clonotype was observed a few times. The J gene is TRBJ2-7, the V gene TRBV6-1, with 7 bases fitting TRBD1. The ends lost 5 bases at V and 2 bases at J; junction bases unmatched: 9. Germline V lookup: CDR1 MNHNS, CDR2 SASEGT. This CDR3 comprises 15 residues. The CDR3 protein is CASSQSRDSTYEQYF. The CDR3 coding sequence is TGTGCCAGCAGTCAATCCCGGGACAGCACCTACGAGCAGTACTTC.

This clonotype was counted a few times. This chain joins TRBV15 and TRBJ2-1, with 15 bases fitting TRBD2. Germline assignment: CDR1 LNHNV and CDR2 YYDKDF (reference sequence). V was pared by 7 bases and J by 8 bases, with 6 bases of the junction left unmatched. CDR3 size: 15 residues. As DNA, the CDR3 is TGTGCCACCAACCCGGGACTAGCGGGAGGCTATGAGCAGTTCTTC. Its translation: CATNPGLAGGYEQFF.

This clonotype was seen more than once but under ten times. The chain carries TRBV7-9 and TRBJ2-5; D is ambiguous. Trimming stripped 8 bases from V and 4 bases from J, with 17 bases between. This CDR3 comprises 14 residues. The germline V gene has CDR1 SEHNR and CDR2 FQNEAQ (reference sequence). CDR3 residues: CASVPHSERETQYF. CDR3 DNA sequence: TGTGCCAGCGTTCCCCACAGTGAGAGAGAGACCCAGTACTTC.